This T cell receptor (beta chain) appears in the sequencing data of a study of cytomegalovirus exposure and HLA in healthy donors. The data were produced by immunoSEQ multiplex PCR, yet TCRdb's version contains in-frame clones alone and is incomplete. The table includes 50,000 or so clones, around 94% detected once. The TCR comes from a man aged 18 to 29 in good health and CMV-seronegative. Material for sequencing was PBMCs.

CDR3 DNA sequence: TGTGCCAGCAGTCCTGGACAACTCTCTCTTGAAGCTTTCTTT. Translated, it gives CASSPGQLSLEAFF. The gene calls are TRBV9 and TRBJ1-1; possibly TRBD1 for D (5 bases). There are 14 residues in the CDR3. CDR1 is SGDLS and CDR2 is YYNGEE in the germline V gene. V was clipped by 5 bases and J by 7 bases, with 18 bases between them.